These 32 T cell receptor beta chains originate from one sample sequenced in a study of post-analysis software for immune sequencing data. Study-wide points: About 5 TRBV segments, including TRBV5-6, TRBV5-1 and TRBV20-1, were more frequent in patients than controls.

The antigens for these receptors are not known. Unique molecular identifiers had been added to the TCR beta cDNA libraries. In TCRdb, the PCR reads were re-called with MiXCR into one record per CDR3 protein. The sample yields some 690,000 distinct CDR3 sequences, over 45% seen once. Material: blood. These TCRs come from a girl aged 2-10 years with multiple sclerosis.

This clonotype was seen a few times. This chain uses TRBV5-1 with TRBJ1-2; a possible D gene is TRBD1 (5 bases). Germline values: CDR1 SGHRS, CDR2 YFSETQ. Trimming cost V 2 bases and J 8 bases, with 13 bases left between them. This CDR3 is built from 13 residues. In nucleotides, the CDR3 is TGCGCCAGCAGCTTACAGGTCACGACGGGCTACACCTTC. Its protein is CASSLQVTTGYTF.

V usage is TRBV6-2 or TRBV6-3 and J usage is TRBJ2-1; possible D gene TRBD2, 6 bases. The V end was cut by 5 bases, the J end by 4 bases, with 12 bases between. The CDR3 contains 14 residues. Germline loops: CDR1 MNHEY, CDR2 SVGEGT. The CDR3 spells CASSPGDGYNEQFF. DNA of the CDR3: TGTGCCAGCAGTCCGGGAGACGGGTACAATGAGCAGTTCTTC.

The J gene is TRBJ2-1, the V gene TRBV29-1; 10 bases are a match to TRBD2. Trimming removed 8 bases from V and 0 bases from J; junction bases left unmatched: 7. The CDR3 length is 15 residues. CDR1 is SQVTM, CDR2 ANQGSEA, per germline. In nucleotides, the CDR3 is TGCAGCTTTTTAGCGGGAGGCTCCTCCTACAATGAGCAGTTCTTC. Its protein is CSFLAGGSSYNEQFF.

This clonotype appeared a few times. The chain couples TRBV5-1 to TRBJ2-3; perhaps D is TRBD1 or TRBD2 (5 bases each). The V end was cut by 5 bases, the J end by 1 base, with 11 bases between. CDR1 is SGHRS, CDR2 YFSETQ, per germline. This CDR3 region has 14 residues. The CDR3 DNA reads as TGCGCCAGCAGTGAGGGGACGGGCACAGATACGCAGTATTTT. Translation gives CASSEGTGTDTQYF.

The genes are TRBV2 and TRBJ2-5, with TRBD2 identical over 8 bases. V was clipped by 8 bases and J by 2 bases; unmatched bases: 4. This CDR3 region has 13 residues. In germline, CDR1 is SNHLY, CDR2 FYNNEI. The CDR3 DNA is TGTGCCAGCCAGCGGGGGAATCAAGAGACCCAGTACTTC. Amino acids: CASQRGNQETQYF. The full variable domain, with the rest looked up from reference TRBV2 and TRBJ2-5, is EPEVTQTPSHQVTQMGQEVILRCVPISNHLYFYWYRQILGQKVEFLVSFYNNEISEKSEIFDDQFSVERPDGSNFTLKIRSTKLEDSAMYFCASQRGNQETQYFGPGTRLLVL.

Concerning this clonotype itself: Mismatch with germline at one junction end may stem from a read error. The chain uses TRBV5-4 and TRBJ2-2, with D perhaps given as TRBD1 or TRBD2 (5 bases each). The CDR3 is made up of 15 amino acids. Germline V CDR1 and CDR2: SGHNT, YYREEE (reference sequence). The DNA for the CDR3 is TGTGCCAGCAGCCCCACACGGCTAGGGACCGGGGAGCGGTTTTTT. Translation gives CASSPTRLGTGERFF.

The chain couples TRBV12-3 or TRBV12-4 to TRBJ2-1; D is possibly TRBD2 (6 bases). Trimming left V 7 bases short and J 7 bases short, with 14 bases between. The CDR3 has 13 residues. The CDR3 protein is CASTLGGFNEQFF. For the CDR3, the DNA is TGTGCCAGCACCCTCGGAGGGTTTAATGAGCAGTTCTTC.

The V call is TRBV7-2, the J call TRBJ2-3, with a possible D match to TRBD2 (5 bases). CDR3 length: 14 amino acids. Per germline, CDR1 SGHTA and CDR2 FQGNSA. Trimming stripped 6 bases from V and 6 bases from J, with 16 bases between. The CDR3 reads CASSPGSLRDTQYF. CDR3 in DNA: TGTGCCAGCAGTCCGGGAAGCCTAAGGGATACGCAGTATTTT.

This chain joins TRBV5-5 and TRBJ1-2; TRBD1 matches 7 bases. The CDR3 spans 14 residues. Germline loops: CDR1 SGHKS, CDR2 YYEKEE (reference sequence). The junction had 7 bases not matched to a gene; V was cut back by 2 bases and J by 6 bases. CDR3 coding DNA: TGTGCCAGCAGCTTAACCGACAGGGTGAATGGCTACACCTTC. Its protein is CASSLTDRVNGYTF.

The rearrangement joins TRBV20-1 to TRBJ2-1; a weak D match, TRBD1 (5 bases). Germline V gives CDR1 DFQATT, CDR2 SNEGSKA (reference sequence). The CDR3 is made up of 11 amino acids. The chain's CDR3 is CSGLGVNEQFF. In DNA form, the CDR3 reads TGCAGCGGATTAGGGGTCAATGAGCAGTTCTTC.

The chain joins TRBV12-3 or TRBV12-4 to TRBJ1-5; 11 bases align to TRBD1. Trimming at V came to 5 bases and at J to 3 bases, leaving 9 bases not matched to a gene. The CDR3 has 17 amino acids. CDR3 coding DNA: TGTGCCAGCAGTCTGGCCCCGGACAGGGGGCCCAATCAGCCCCAGCATTTT. Translation gives CASSLAPDRGPNQPQHF.

A few counts support this clonotype. This chain joins TRBV3-1 and TRBJ1-1; 9 nucleotides line up with TRBD1. Unmatched junction bases numbered 5, after V lost 5 bases and J lost 1 base. The CDR3 runs to 15 residues. The germline CDR1 and CDR2 sequences are LGHDT and YNNKEL (reference sequence). Written as DNA, the CDR3 is TGTGCCAGCAGCACTTGGGGACAGGGGAACACTGAAGCTTTCTTT. Its translation is CASSTWGQGNTEAFF.

The chain recombines TRBV18 with TRBJ2-5; no clear D gene. The J call may be mistaken, given a closer DNA end match to TRBJ2-7. The CDR3 extends over 11 amino acids. CDR1 KGHSH and CDR2 LQKENI come from the germline V gene. CDR3 DNA sequence: TGTGCCAGCTCACCACGGGACGAGCAGTACTTC. Amino acids: CASSPRDEQYF.

The chain uses TRBV12-3 or TRBV12-4 and TRBJ2-4; D is ambiguous. This CDR3 has 15 amino acids. Trimming took 1 base from V and 0 from J, leaving 7 bases between them. CDR3 residues: CASSLGGVAKNIQYF. The CDR3 region has the DNA TGTGCCAGCAGTTTAGGCGGTGTAGCCAAAAACATTCAGTACTTC.

This clonotype was picked up a small number of times. The CDR3 DNA is TGTGCCAGCGGCGTAGCGGGAGGCAACTCCTACAATGAGCAGTTCTTC. The encoded protein is CASGVAGGNSYNEQFF. This chain joins TRBV7-9 and TRBJ2-1; 10 bases map to TRBD2. CDR1 and CDR2 (germline): SEHNR, FQNEAQ (reference sequence). The CDR3 extends over 16 amino acids. Trimming took 8 bases from V and 0 from J; bases not matched to a gene: 7.

The chain employs TRBV15 and TRBJ2-7, with D unresolved. Germline CDR1 LNHNV, CDR2 YYDKDF (reference sequence). The CDR3 runs 13 residues. The V end lost 0 bases, the J end lost 1 base, and 4 bases lay between the germline ends. As DNA, the CDR3 is TGTGCCACCAGCAGAGATGCATCCTACGAGCAGTACTTC. It translates to CATSRDASYEQYF.

The J gene is TRBJ2-3, the V gene TRBV7-2, with 10 positions matching TRBD2. Germline assignment: CDR1 SGHTA and CDR2 FQGNSA. Trimming took 1 base from V and 5 from J; bases not matched to a gene: 3. The CDR3 is 15 residues long. Here the CDR3 reads CASSLGPSGGDTQYF. In nucleotides, the CDR3 is TGTGCCAGCAGCTTAGGTCCTAGCGGGGGAGATACGCAGTATTTT.

The genes are TRBV5-8 and TRBJ2-1, with D possibly being TRBD1 (6 bases). CDR1 SGHTS and CDR2 YDEGEE come from the germline V gene. Trimming shortened V by 0 bases and J by 9 bases, and 22 bases separated the two germline ends. This CDR3 comprises 17 residues. The CDR3 bases are TGTGCCAGCAGCTTGGCCCAACCCTGGGGGCTCGCCGTTGAGCAGTTCTTC. Its protein product is CASSLAQPWGLAVEQFF. Full variable domain (rest looked up from reference TRBV5-8 and TRBJ2-1): EAGVTQSPTHLIKTRGQQATLRCSPISGHTSVYWYQQALGLGLQFLLWYDEGEERNRGNFPPRFSGRQFPNYSSELNVNALELEDSALYLCASSLAQPWGLAVEQFFGPGTRLTVL.

The table lists this clonotype with a few counts. J is TRBJ2-7 and V is TRBV20-1; 12 nucleotides align to TRBD2. V gave up 5 bases and J gave up 3 bases; unmatched junction bases: 5. CDR3 length: 14 residues. Germline V gene sequence: CDR1 DFQATT, CDR2 SNEGSKA (reference sequence). CDR3 region: CSAVGLAGLYEQYF. In nucleotides, the CDR3 is TGCAGTGCTGTGGGACTAGCGGGCCTCTACGAGCAGTACTTC.

This sequence joins TRBV29-1 and TRBJ2-1; D call uncertain. Germline V gives CDR1 SQVTM, CDR2 ANQGSEA. The V gene lost 1 base and the J gene lost 5 bases, with 12 bases spanning the gap. This CDR3 contains 14 residues. The CDR3: CSVEGKGGNNEQFF. For the CDR3, the DNA is TGCAGCGTTGAAGGGAAGGGCGGAAACAATGAGCAGTTCTTC.

This clonotype came up a few times. The chain has TRBV7-2 and TRBJ1-2; TRBD1 agrees at 7 bases. V gave up 0 bases and J gave up 3 bases; unmatched junction bases: 4. CDR3 size: 15 residues. Germline V gene lookup returns CDR1 SGHTA and CDR2 FQGNSA. CDR3 coding DNA: TGTGCCAGCAGCTTAGCGGGAGGGGGCGACTATGGCTACACCTTC. Translating gives CASSLAGGGDYGYTF.

The chain links TRBV20-1 to TRBJ1-2, with D unclear. This CDR3 is built from 12 residues. Germline V gives CDR1 DFQATT, CDR2 SNEGSKA (reference sequence). V gave up 0 bases and J gave up 8 bases, with 10 bases separating them. The chain's CDR3 is CSARDTMGGYTF. CDR3 DNA: TGCAGTGCTAGAGATACGATGGGCGGCTACACCTTC.

V usage is TRBV12-5 and J usage is TRBJ2-1; 10 bases are a match to TRBD2. The V gene's germline CDR1 is LGHNT and CDR2 FRNRAP. This CDR3 has 19 residues. V shed 1 base, J shed 1 base, and the junction held 10 bases outside the gene matches. In nucleotides, the CDR3 is TGTGCTAGTGGTTTGGATCTTAGCGGGAGGACCGGGTCCTACAATGAGCAGTTCTTC. Translated, it gives CASGLDLSGRTGSYNEQFF. Full variable domain (rest looked up from reference TRBV12-5 and TRBJ2-1): DARVTQTPRHKVTEMGQEVTMRCQPILGHNTVFWYRQTMMQGLELLAYFRNRAPLDDSGMPKDRFSAEMPDATLATLKIQPSEPRDSAVYFCASGLDLSGRTGSYNEQFFGPGTRLTVL.

The V gene is TRBV7-2, the J gene TRBJ1-5, with no clear D. This CDR3 comprises 16 residues. Germline-derived CDR1 and CDR2 are SGHTA and FQGNSA. Trimming took off 2 bases at V and 7 bases at J, with 18 bases between the two ends. CDR3 sequence reads: CASSLSTAPSSQPQHF. The CDR3 coding sequence is TGTGCCAGCAGCTTATCCACAGCCCCCTCGAGCCAGCCCCAGCATTTT. Full variable domain (missing parts from reference TRBV7-2 and TRBJ1-5): GAGVSQSPSNKVTEKGKDVELRCDPISGHTALYWYRQSLGQGLEFLIYFQGNSAPDKSGLPSDRFSAERTGGSVSTLTIQRTQQEDSAVYLCASSLSTAPSSQPQHFGDGTRLSIL.

The genes are TRBV20-1 and TRBJ2-1; TRBD2 agrees at 9 bases. From germline, CDR1 is DFQATT and CDR2 SNEGSKA (reference sequence). The CDR3 length is 16 residues. The V gene end was trimmed by 3 bases and the J gene end by 6 bases; junction bases not matched to a gene: 12. The CDR3 nucleotides are TGCAGTGCTAGGGACCCCCTAGCGGGGAGCGTCAATGAGCAGTTCTTC. Its protein product is CSARDPLAGSVNEQFF.

The rearrangement links TRBV20-1 to TRBJ2-3, with 9 positions matching TRBD2. Germline V gives CDR1 DFQATT, CDR2 SNEGSKA (reference sequence). CDR3 size: 15 residues. The V and J ends lost 2 bases and 6 bases, in that order; junction bases with no gene match: 9. CDR3 in amino acids: CSARLSSGVIDTQYF. As DNA, the CDR3 is TGCAGTGCTAGATTGTCTAGCGGGGTGATCGATACGCAGTATTTT.

This chain joins TRBV3-1 and TRBJ1-2; TRBD1 is a possible D gene (6 bases). CDR1 is LGHDT, CDR2 YNNKEL, per germline (reference sequence). V gave up 4 bases and J gave up 4 bases, with 16 bases separating them. The CDR3 covers 15 residues. The CDR3 sequence is CASSLKRGFGYGYTF. The CDR3 DNA sequence: TGTGCCAGCAGCCTAAAAAGGGGGTTCGGCTATGGCTACACCTTC.

Notes on this clonotype: An end of the junction differs from the germline gene, which may be a read error. This chain joins TRBV29-1 and TRBJ2-1, with 8 bases fitting TRBD2. There are 14 residues in the CDR3. CDR1 and CDR2 (germline): SQVTM, ANQGSEA. The CDR3 coding sequence is TGCAGCGTTGAGGGACTAGTCTCCCACAATGAGCAGTTCTTC. This codes for CSVEGLVSHNEQFF.

The V and J genes are TRBV20-1 and TRBJ1-5, with 7 positions matching TRBD1. Germline lookup yields CDR1 DFQATT and CDR2 SNEGSKA (reference sequence). The trim removed 0 bases at V and 3 bases at J, leaving 8 bases unmatched. This CDR3 contains 16 residues. CDR3 coding DNA: TGCAGTGCTAGAGATAAAAGGGGACAGCCCAATCAGCCCCAGCATTTT. Residues: CSARDKRGQPNQPQHF.

This chain joins TRBV11-2 and TRBJ2-3; D uncertain. This CDR3 spans 13 amino acids. The ends were cut back, 4 bases at V and 11 bases at J, with 16 bases in the middle. Per germline, CDR1 SGHAT and CDR2 FQNNGV. The CDR3: CASSSGRHYKQYF. The CDR3 nucleotides read TGTGCCAGCAGCTCCGGTAGGCACTACAAGCAGTATTTT. Filled out from reference TRBV11-2 and TRBJ2-3, the complete variable domain reads EAGVAQSPRYKIIEKRQSVAFWCNPISGHATLYWYQQILGQGPKLLIQFQNNGVVDDSQLPKDRFSAERLKGVDSTLKIQPAKLEDSAVYLCASSSGRHYKQYFGPGTRLTVL.

This clonotype showed up just a few times. The chain couples TRBV7-2 to TRBJ2-1, with TRBD1 identical over 8 bases. The CDR3 covers 12 residues. V was clipped by 5 bases and J by 10 bases; unmatched bases: 4. Germline lookup yields CDR1 SGHTA and CDR2 FQGNSA. CDR3 loop: CASSHGQGEQFF. Here the CDR3 DNA reads TGTGCCAGCAGCCACGGACAGGGCGAGCAGTTCTTC.

This clonotype has only a few counts. J is TRBJ2-1 and V is TRBV27; 7 bases line up with TRBD2. Trimming cost V 7 bases and J 2 bases; bases outside gene matches: 11. The CDR3 loop spans 16 amino acids. From germline, CDR1 is MNHEY and CDR2 SMNVEV (reference sequence). The CDR3 DNA reads TGTGCCAGCACCCGAGGAGTAGCGGGTCCCTACAATGAGCAGTTCTTC. This codes for CASTRGVAGPYNEQFF.